The entry below gives a single T cell receptor beta chain sequence along with its context. This sample was included in a study of molecular identifiers for immune sequencing clone quantification. TCRdb fed the PCR reads into MiXCR, producing one record per CDR3 protein. The top ten hold 0.7% to 0.9% of the sample, which has 400,000 to 600,000 distinct CDR3 sequences, roughly 25% seen once. V was cut by 3 bases and J by 7 bases, with 13 bases left in between. Germline V gene sequence: CDR1 MGHDK, CDR2 SYGVNS. This CDR3 contains 14 residues. Sample: naive CD8+ T cells from blood, with Jurkat cell RNA spiked in. Described subset: FACS-sorted CD8+CD4-CCR7+CD45RA+ naive T cells. This receptor was taken from a human donor in good health. Some libraries in this study had Jurkat cell RNA spiked in. The chain carries TRBV25-1 and TRBJ1-5; TRBD1 is a possible D gene (5 bases). CDR3 region: CASSEGPILQPQHF. DNA of the CDR3: TGTGCCAGCAGTGAGGGACCGATCCTCCAGCCCCAGCATTTT. Based on the CDR3 plus reference TRBV25-1 and TRBJ1-5, the full variable domain is EADIYQTPRYLVIGTGKKITLECSQTMGHDKMYWYQQDPGMELHLIHYSYGVNSTEKGDLSSESTVSRIRTEHFPLTLESARPSHTSQYLCASSEGPILQPQHFGDGTRLSIL.